The rows below give T cell receptor beta chains drawn from one sample of a study of blood T cell repertoires in COVID-19. Sequencing used immunoSEQ multiplex PCR; TCRdb keeps in-frame clones, though not all of them. Counted here are around 200,000 clones, approximately 88% occurring once; the ten biggest clones make up around 7%. The sequencing sample was made of peripheral blood. These receptor sequences come from a woman aged 40 to 49 with COVID-19, enrolled during active disease. The CDR3 runs from the conserved cysteine through the conserved F or W. D genes are given only for firm matches. Clone size is stated in some rows and not others, as once, few, many or a class when expanded.

D,V,J,size,DNA,CDR3
TRBD1,TRBV5-6,TRBJ1-5,NA,TGTGCCAGCAGCTTGGGACGAAGGACAGGGGACAATCAGCCCCAGCATTTT,CASSLGRRTGDNQPQHF
NA,TRBV7-2,TRBJ1-5,NA,TGTGCCAGCAGCTTAAGGGGGGGGATCAATCAGCCCCAGCATTTT,CASSLRGGINQPQHF
NA,TRBV28,TRBJ1-5,NA,TGTGCCAGCAGTACCCCGACGGCTCCGGGTCAGCCCCAGCATTTT,CASSTPTAPGQPQHF
NA,TRBV9,TRBJ2-7,NA,TGTGCCAGCAGCGCAACCGACAACCCGTCCTACGAGCAGTACTTC,CASSATDNPSYEQYF
NA,TRBV25-1,TRBJ1-1,NA,TGTGCCAGCAGTGAATCGAGGGTTCTCATGAACACTGAAGCTTTCTTT,CASSESRVLMNTEAFF
TRBD2,TRBV28,TRBJ2-7,many,TGTGCCAGCAGCTCCGGCGGGAGCTGGGAGCAGTACTTC,CASSSGGSWEQYF
NA,TRBV10-1,TRBJ2-7,NA,TGCGCCAGCAGTGAGGGTTCTCGGGGTTGGGGCTACGAGCAGTACTTC,CASSEGSRGWGYEQYF
TRBD2,TRBV25-1,TRBJ2-3,NA,TGTGCCAGCAGTGCAAAGGGGGTAAGGGCGGGAGGGACAGATACGCAGTATTTT,CASSAKGVRAGGTDTQYF
NA,TRBV6-5,TRBJ2-2,NA,TGTGCCAGCAGAGGCGGGTGGGGAGACACCGGGGAGCTGTTTTTT,CASRGGWGDTGELFF
TRBD1,TRBV12-3/TRBV12-4,TRBJ2-7,NA,TGTGCCAGCAGTCCAAGGACAGGGCGGGAGCAGTACTTC,CASSPRTGREQYF
NA,TRBV19,TRBJ1-1,NA,TGTGCCAGTAGCCTACCCCGGGACAACAGGGCAGGCACTGAAGCTTTCTTT,CASSLPRDNRAGTEAFF
TRBD1,TRBV9,TRBJ1-2,NA,TGTGCCAGCAGCGTGCGAGCCGGGACAGGGCGCTCTAACTATGGCTACACCTTC,CASSVRAGTGRSNYGYTF
NA,TRBV29-1,TRBJ2-4,once,TGCAGCGTTGGCCAGGGAAACATTCAGTACTTC,CSVGQGNIQYF
TRBD1,TRBV5-1,TRBJ2-2,NA,TGCGCCAGCAGCTTGATTGGACAGGGTGCCACCGGGGAGCTGTTTTTT,CASSLIGQGATGELFF
TRBD1,TRBV18,TRBJ2-5,NA,TGTGCCAGCTCATCACAGGGGGAAGAGACCCAGTACTTC,CASSSQGEETQYF
TRBD2,TRBV7-2,TRBJ2-5,NA,TGTGCCAGCAGCTTTGTCGTACTAGCGGGAGAGACCCAGTACTTC,CASSFVVLAGETQYF
NA,TRBV12-3/TRBV12-4,TRBJ2-7,NA,TGTGCCAGCAGTTTAGATCCAGGCTACGAGCAGTACTTC,CASSLDPGYEQYF
NA,TRBV5-1,TRBJ1-6,NA,TGCGCCAGCAGCTTGGCTCCATACAGCTCCTATAATTCACCCCTCCACTTT,CASSLAPYSSYNSPLHF
TRBD1,TRBV27,TRBJ2-7,NA,TGTGCCAGCAGTTTCGCGCCGGGACAGGGCTACGAGCAGTACTTC,CASSFAPGQGYEQYF
TRBD2,TRBV5-1,TRBJ2-3,NA,TGCGCCAGCAGCGTGAGCCCCGGGAGGGGGAGGGATACAGATACGCAGTATTTT,CASSVSPGRGRDTDTQYF
TRBD1,TRBV5-6,TRBJ2-7,NA,TGTGCCAGCAGCTTGGTGGGTCAGGGGGCCTCCTACGAGCAGTACTTC,CASSLVGQGASYEQYF
NA,TRBV24-1,TRBJ1-6,once,TGTGCCACCAGTGAAAAAACCGGGAGTAATAATTCACCCCTCCACTTT,CATSEKTGSNNSPLHF
NA,TRBV11-3,TRBJ2-7,NA,TGTGCCAGCAGTTTCGAGGGCTACGAGCAGTACTTC,CASSFEGYEQYF
NA,TRBV27,TRBJ2-7,NA,TGTGCCAGCAGTTTTGGTGCAGGGGTCTCCTACGAGCAGTACTTC,CASSFGAGVSYEQYF
NA,TRBV3-1/TRBV3-2,TRBJ2-3,NA,TGTGCCAGCAGCCTATTCGACAGTTTCACAGATACGCAGTATTTT,CASSLFDSFTDTQYF
NA,TRBV6-6,TRBJ1-2,NA,TGTGCCAGCAGAGAGACTCAATTCTATGGCTACACCTTC,CASRETQFYGYTF
TRBD2,TRBV10-1,TRBJ2-1,few,TGCGCCAGCAGTGACCCGGGACTAGCGGGGAGCTCCTACAATGAGCAGTTCTTC,CASSDPGLAGSSYNEQFF